This T cell receptor (beta chain) was sequenced in a study of blood T cell repertoires in COVID-19. Study context: Researchers got acute and convalescent COVID-19 samples from the United States, Italy and Spain.

Participant age was roughly 18 to 89 years, and participants resided in roughly 25 US areas. Grouping used clinical history reported by participants in a survey and questionnaire. Symptom resolution, clearance, or two negative PCRs marked donors in Cohort 3 as recovered. Produced via immunoSEQ multiplex PCR; TCRdb's table is partial and in-frame only. Here the sample spans hundreds of thousands of clones, approximately 85% being singletons. This CDR3 contains 16 residues. Germline values: CDR1 LNHNV, CDR2 YYDKDF (reference sequence). V lost 1 base and J lost 4; bases outside the gene matches: 5. The source of this sequence is a man younger than 40 who had recovered from COVID-19. The material sequenced was PBMCs or T cells enriched from blood (not recorded which). The V gene is TRBV15, the J gene TRBJ2-2; 8 positions match TRBD1. Here the CDR3 reads CATSRAGQGPTGELFF. CDR3 nucleotides: TGTGCCACCAGCAGAGCCGGACAGGGACCCACCGGGGAGCTGTTTTTT.